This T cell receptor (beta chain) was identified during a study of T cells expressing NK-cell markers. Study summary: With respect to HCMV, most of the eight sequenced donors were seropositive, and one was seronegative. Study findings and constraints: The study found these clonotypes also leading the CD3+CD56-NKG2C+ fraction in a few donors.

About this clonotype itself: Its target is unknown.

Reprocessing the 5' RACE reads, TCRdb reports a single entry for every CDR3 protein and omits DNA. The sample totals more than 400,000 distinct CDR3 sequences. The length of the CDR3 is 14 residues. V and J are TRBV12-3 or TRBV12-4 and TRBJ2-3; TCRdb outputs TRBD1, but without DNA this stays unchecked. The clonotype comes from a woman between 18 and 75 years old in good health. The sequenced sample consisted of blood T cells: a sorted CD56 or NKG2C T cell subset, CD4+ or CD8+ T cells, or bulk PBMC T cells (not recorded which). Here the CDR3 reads CASRALDRGDTQYF.